This TCR beta chain was obtained from a study of siplizumab effects on memory and regulatory T cells. Sequencing of each sample assayed some 9.4 x 10^4 TCR templates. Sequencing was performed with immunoSEQ multiplex PCR; in TCRdb, only in-frame clones are kept and a portion is missing. Of 99,000 or so clones in the sample, around 94% were seen once. The CDR3 loop spans 12 amino acids. Trimming shortened V by 4 bases and J by 6 bases, and 9 bases separated the two germline ends. The germline gives CDR1 SQVTM, CDR2 ANQGSEA. On this clone: Its specificity is not known.

General study results and limits: Controls had approximately 27% Treg-derived mappable alloreactive CD4+ clones on average, versus approximately 70% with siplizumab.

The J gene is TRBJ2-2, the V gene TRBV29-1; D is perhaps TRBD2 (5 bases). This clonotype was sampled from a human donor in good health. The sample comprised non-Treg CD4+ T cells sorted from blood. In DNA, the CDR3 is TGCAGCGTTGCGCGGGCCTCCGGGGAGCTGTTTTTT. Amino acids: CSVARASGELFF.